The 16 T cell receptor beta chains listed next were all sequenced from one sample in a study of blood T cell repertoires in COVID-19. The assay was immunoSEQ multiplex PCR, and TCRdb's table has in-frame clones only and misses some. The sample shows under 300,000 clones, around 90% of them seen only once. Material for sequencing was PBMCs or T cells enriched from blood (not recorded which). The receptors derive from a woman aged 45-65 years who had recovered from COVID-19.

The chain joins TRBV27 to TRBJ2-7, with TRBD1 matching 7 bases. With 3 bases clipped from V and 2 bases from J, the junction kept 7 bases outside the gene matches. The CDR3 is 15 amino acids. Germline CDR1 is MNHEY and CDR2 is SMNVEV (reference sequence). As DNA, the CDR3 is TGTGCCAGCAGTTTGATGGGGACAGAAACCTACGAGCAGTACTTC. Encoded protein: CASSLMGTETYEQYF.

The chain is built from TRBV7-3 and TRBJ2-3; TRBD2 aligns across 7 bases. CDR3 length equals 14 residues. Germline assignment: CDR1 SGHTA and CDR2 FQGTGA. V was pared by 4 bases and J by 2 bases, with 3 bases of the junction left unmatched. The CDR3 DNA sequence: TGTGCCAGCAGCTCCGGGACTAACACAGATACGCAGTATTTT. This encodes CASSSGTNTDTQYF.

The rearrangement uses TRBV15 and TRBJ2-6; 8 positions match TRBD1. The germline V gene has CDR1 LNHNV and CDR2 YYDKDF (reference sequence). The CDR3 contains 20 residues. V shed 1 base and J 1 base; nucleotides not matched to a gene: 12. CDR3 sequence (DNA): TGTGCCACCAGCAGAGTTCCTACCGAGACAGGGGCATCTGGGGCCAACGTCCTGACTTTC. Its translation is CATSRVPTETGASGANVLTF. Filled out from reference TRBV15 and TRBJ2-6, the complete variable domain reads DAMVIQNPRYQVTQFGKPVTLSCSQTLNHNVMYWYQQKSSQAPKLLFHYYDKDFNNEADTPDNFQSRRPNTSFCFLDIRSPGLGDTAMYLCATSRVPTETGASGANVLTFGAGSRLTVL.

This clone occurred once. The chain couples TRBV6-2 or TRBV6-3 to TRBJ2-1; 11 positions agree with TRBD2. This CDR3 has 18 residues. With 2 bases clipped from V and 4 bases from J, the junction kept 10 bases outside the gene matches. CDR1 and CDR2 from the germline V gene are MNHEY and SVGEGT. CDR3 sequence reads: CASSYRTSGSLLYNEQFF. CDR3 DNA sequence: TGTGCCAGCAGTTACCGTACTAGCGGGAGTTTGTTGTACAATGAGCAGTTCTTC.

This clone has only one observation. J is TRBJ2-1 and V is TRBV29-1; TRBD2 aligns across 14 bases. V dropped 6 bases and J dropped 5; count of bases not matched to a gene: 6. The CDR3 extends over 15 amino acids. CDR1 is SQVTM and CDR2 is ANQGSEA in the germline V gene. The CDR3 DNA reads as TGCAGCGTGGGACTAGCGGGAGTCCTTCACAATGAGCAGTTCTTC. The encoded protein is CSVGLAGVLHNEQFF.

This clone was seen more than once but under ten times. The CDR3 DNA is TGTGCCAGCAGCTTAGCGTACAGCAACTATGGCTACACCTTC. Protein product: CASSLAYSNYGYTF. The rearrangement links TRBV7-2 to TRBJ1-2; no clear D. Per germline, CDR1 SGHTA and CDR2 FQGNSA. Deletions cut 0 bases from V and 2 bases from J, with 7 bases between. This CDR3 is 14 amino acids long.

This clone has just a few counts. The chain links TRBV6-2 or TRBV6-3 to TRBJ2-1; 8 bases map to TRBD1. Germline loops: CDR1 MNHEY, CDR2 SVGEGT. J gave up 6 bases and V 4 bases, and 5 bases lay outside the gene matches. CDR3 size: 14 residues. CDR3 nucleotide sequence: TGTGCCAGCAGTTCCCAGGGGGCGCGCAATGAGCAGTTCTTC. This translates into CASSSQGARNEQFF.

This sequence joins TRBV28 and TRBJ2-1; D unclear. CDR1 and CDR2 (germline): MDHEN, SYDVKM. This CDR3 comprises 15 residues. The V end lost 8 bases, the J end lost 0 bases, and 14 bases lay between the germline ends. Here the CDR3 DNA reads TGTGCCAGCCTAACCCGATGGAGCTCCTACAATGAGCAGTTCTTC. It specifies CASLTRWSSYNEQFF.

In nucleotides, the CDR3 is TGTGCCAGCAGTTTTGGCGGGAATGAGGATGAGCAGTTCTTC. This translates into CASSFGGNEDEQFF. The chain has TRBV28 and TRBJ2-1; possibly TRBD2 for D (6 bases). Per the germline V gene, CDR1 is MDHEN and CDR2 is SYDVKM. The CDR3 covers 14 residues. The V gene lost 3 bases and the J gene lost 8 bases, with 14 bases spanning the gap.

This clone came up once. The chain uses TRBV10-2 and TRBJ1-5, with D possibly matching TRBD1 (5 bases). The CDR3 length is 13 residues. Germline lookup yields CDR1 WSHSY and CDR2 SAAADI. The V gene lost 7 bases and the J gene lost 7 bases, with 14 bases spanning the gap. CDR3 DNA sequence: TGCGCCAGCACGGACGGTCAGGGACAGCCCCAGCATTTT. Protein: CASTDGQGQPQHF.

This clone was observed a single time. This sequence joins TRBV7-2 and TRBJ2-7, with D tentatively TRBD1 (5 bases). Trimming took 3 bases from V and 3 from J, leaving 9 bases between them. This CDR3 region has 13 residues. Germline V gene lookup returns CDR1 SGHTA and CDR2 FQGNSA. The CDR3 spells CASSFYDSYEQYF. CDR3 nucleotide sequence: TGTGCCAGCAGCTTTTATGACAGCTACGAGCAGTACTTC.

In DNA, the CDR3 is TGTGCCAGCAGCTTCGGACAGGTCACAGATACGCAGTATTTT. This translates into CASSFGQVTDTQYF. V gene TRBV5-5 combines with J gene TRBJ2-3; 7 bases match TRBD1. With V trimmed by 2 bases and J by 2 bases, 2 bases remained unmatched. The germline gives CDR1 SGHKS, CDR2 YYEKEE (reference sequence). The CDR3 covers 14 residues.

The chain joins TRBV7-9 to TRBJ1-1; unclear D gene. In germline, CDR1 is SEHNR, CDR2 FQNEAQ (reference sequence). The ends were cut back, 4 bases at V and 2 bases at J, with 17 bases in the middle. CDR3 length: 16 amino acids. This CDR3 reads CASSSYWPRGNTEAFF. Here the CDR3 DNA reads TGTGCCAGCAGCTCTTACTGGCCCCGGGGAAACACTGAAGCTTTCTTT. The full variable domain, in which reference TRBV7-9 and TRBJ1-1 provide the parts outside the CDR3, is DTGVSQNPRHKITKRGQNVTFRCDPISEHNRLYWYRQTLGQGPEFLTYFQNEAQLEKSRLLSDRFSAERPKGSFSTLEIQRTEQGDSAMYLCASSSYWPRGNTEAFFGQGTRLTVV.

The chain has TRBV28 and TRBJ1-1; maybe TRBD1 (5 bases). The germline CDR1 and CDR2 sequences are MDHEN and SYDVKM. The CDR3 spans 13 residues. V lost 3 bases to trimming and J lost 3 bases, with 8 bases between them. CDR3 sequence: CASSLGRDTEAFF. The CDR3 DNA sequence: TGTGCCAGCAGTTTGGGCAGGGACACTGAAGCTTTCTTT.

V and J are TRBV6-5 and TRBJ1-3; D perhaps matches TRBD1 (5 bases). The CDR3 loop spans 15 amino acids. The V and J ends lost 2 bases and 0 bases respectively, with 8 bases between them. Per the germline V gene, CDR1 is MNHEY and CDR2 is SVGAGI. The chain's CDR3 is CASSYDRNSGNTIYF. DNA of the CDR3: TGTGCCAGCAGTTACGACAGAAACTCTGGAAACACCATATATTTT.

The genes are TRBV10-1 and TRBJ2-2, with 7 positions matching TRBD1. Germline V gives CDR1 WNHNN, CDR2 SYGVQD (reference sequence). The CDR3 totals 17 residues. V was pared by 2 bases and J by 5 bases, with 11 bases of the junction left unmatched. CDR3 in DNA: TGCGCCAGCAGTGAGGAACGGGGACAGACCATAACCGGGGAGCTGTTTTTT. Translation gives CASSEERGQTITGELFF.